One and the same sample provided the 19 T cell receptor beta chains below, sequenced in a study of post-analysis software for immune sequencing data. Study outcomes and limitations: Controls had lower frequencies than patients of roughly five TRBV segments, which included TRBV5-6, TRBV5-1 and TRBV20-1.

No cognate antigen is known for these TCRs. Unique molecular identifiers were carried by the TCR beta cDNA libraries. MiXCR, applied by TCRdb to the PCR reads, yields one record per CDR3 protein. The top ten clones hold 12% of a sample with a few hundred thousand distinct CDR3 sequences, roughly 46% of them seen once. Sequencing was done on a sample of blood. The source is a girl between 10 and 17 years old with multiple sclerosis.

This clonotype was detected a few times. J is TRBJ2-3 and V is TRBV20-1; D remains unclear. V dropped 3 bases and J dropped 0 bases, with 10 bases sitting between them. The CDR3 runs to 14 residues. Per germline, CDR1 DFQATT and CDR2 SNEGSKA (reference sequence). This chain's CDR3 is CSASAASSTDTQYF. The CDR3, as DNA: TGCAGTGCTAGTGCGGCTTCTAGCACAGATACGCAGTATTTT.

V and J are TRBV24-1 and TRBJ2-1; 7 positions match TRBD1. V lost 4 bases and J lost 2; bases outside the gene matches: 4. CDR3 size: 15 residues. The germline V gene has CDR1 KGHDR and CDR2 SFDVKD. The CDR3, as DNA: TGTGCCACCAGTGAGTCCCAGGGGGCCTACAATGAGCAGTTCTTC. Translated: CATSESQGAYNEQFF.

The CDR3 region has the DNA TGTGCCAGCAGTTTGGCGGGCTTGCGGGACCAGTACTTC. It specifies CASSLAGLRDQYF. The rearrangement links TRBV28 to TRBJ2-5; tentatively, D is TRBD2 (6 bases). Per the germline V gene, CDR1 is MDHEN and CDR2 is SYDVKM. The ends were cut back, 3 bases at V and 10 bases at J, with 15 bases in the middle. The CDR3 extends over 13 amino acids.

CDR3 sequence (DNA): TGTGCCAGCAGTTTTGTGAGAGGCTATGGCTACACCTTC. It is translated as CASSFVRGYGYTF. J is TRBJ1-2 and V is TRBV12-3 or TRBV12-4; the D is unclear. The CDR3 length is 13 residues. Trimming took 3 bases from V and 4 from J, leaving 9 bases between them.

This clonotype appeared a few times. The chain couples TRBV7-3 to TRBJ2-1; D not certain. Germline-derived CDR1 and CDR2 are SGHTA and FQGTGA. This CDR3 is 13 amino acids long. V lost 1 base, J lost 6 bases, and 7 bases lay in between. CDR3 amino acids: CASSLRGSNEQFF. CDR3 DNA: TGTGCCAGCAGCTTAAGGGGATCCAATGAGCAGTTCTTC.

The chain couples TRBV5-1 to TRBJ2-1; D may be TRBD2 (5 bases). The CDR3 consists of 13 residues. The germline V gene has CDR1 SGHRS and CDR2 YFSETQ. Trimming took 1 base from V and 10 from J, leaving 12 bases between them. The DNA of the CDR3 is TGCGCCAGCAGCTTGCCTAGCTCGGACGAGCAGTTCTTC. Its translation is CASSLPSSDEQFF.

This clonotype has a handful of counts. The rearrangement links TRBV6-6 to TRBJ2-5; 9 positions agree with TRBD2. The J segment lost 4 bases and the V segment lost 6 bases, leaving 9 bases of the junction unmatched. The CDR3 consists of 15 residues. Per germline, CDR1 MNHNY and CDR2 SVGAGI (reference sequence). The CDR3 DNA follows: TGTGCCAGCAGAACGGGGCGGGAGGGCCCAGAGACCCAGTACTTC. Protein sequence: CASRTGREGPETQYF.

The gene calls are TRBV29-1 and TRBJ1-2; D gene ambiguous. The V gene's germline CDR1 is SQVTM and CDR2 ANQGSEA. Trimming took 0 bases from V and 8 from J, leaving 7 bases between them. This CDR3 spans 11 amino acids. Here the CDR3 reads CSVEDRKGYTF. The CDR3 DNA reads as TGCAGCGTTGAAGACAGAAAAGGCTACACCTTC.

This chain uses TRBV7-9 with TRBJ1-2, with D perhaps TRBD1 (6 bases). CDR1 is SEHNR and CDR2 is FQNEAQ in the germline V gene (reference sequence). The V and J ends lost 0 bases and 4 bases respectively, with 9 bases between them. CDR3 length: 14 residues. The CDR3 region has the DNA TGTGCCAGCAGCTTAGCCTTAGGGGGCTATGGCTACACCTTC. Translation gives CASSLALGGYGYTF.

The V gene is TRBV7-2, the J gene TRBJ2-1; weak D call: TRBD2 (7 bases). The germline V and J ends were trimmed by 5 bases and 8 bases, with 16 bases remaining between them. Germline V gene lookup returns CDR1 SGHTA and CDR2 FQGNSA. The length of the CDR3 is 14 residues. The CDR3 loop reads CASSGDRGADEQFF. For the CDR3, the DNA is TGTGCCAGCAGCGGGGACCGGGGGGCCGATGAGCAGTTCTTC.

The chain has TRBV27 and TRBJ2-7, with 7 nucleotides matching TRBD1. The CDR3 length is 15 residues. V shed 6 bases and J 2 bases; nucleotides not matched to a gene: 10. The germline gives CDR1 MNHEY, CDR2 SMNVEV (reference sequence). The CDR3 nucleotides read TGTGCCAGCAGCGCTAACCGGGACAGTACCTACGAGCAGTACTTC. As protein: CASSANRDSTYEQYF.

The chain has TRBV7-9 and TRBJ2-1; D is perhaps TRBD1 or TRBD2 (5 bases each). CDR3 length equals 15 residues. Germline V gives CDR1 SEHNR, CDR2 FQNEAQ (reference sequence). The V and J ends lost 5 bases and 4 bases respectively, with 15 bases between them. In nucleotides, the CDR3 is TGTGCCAGCAGCCATGGGGGTTATGGGTACAATGAGCAGTTCTTC. This encodes CASSHGGYGYNEQFF. The entire variable domain, with the rest obtained from reference TRBV7-9 and TRBJ2-1, is as follows: DTGVSQNPRHKITKRGQNVTFRCDPISEHNRLYWYRQTLGQGPEFLTYFQNEAQLEKSRLLSDRFSAERPKGSFSTLEIQRTEQGDSAMYLCASSHGGYGYNEQFFGPGTRLTVL.

The genes are TRBV20-1 and TRBJ1-4, with no clear D. The CDR3 has 13 residues. The V end lost 5 bases, the J end lost 5 bases, and 12 bases lay between the germline ends. The germline V gene encodes CDR1 DFQATT and CDR2 SNEGSKA (reference sequence). CDR3 protein: CSALADTNEKLFF. CDR3 nucleotides: TGCAGTGCTTTAGCAGACACGAATGAAAAACTGTTTTTT.

This clonotype has just one count. J is TRBJ1-1 and V is TRBV15; D is ambiguous. From germline, CDR1 is LNHNV and CDR2 YYDKDF (reference sequence). V was clipped by 1 base and J by 0 bases, with 12 bases between them. The CDR3 loop spans 16 amino acids. CDR3 nucleotide sequence: TGTGCCACCAGCAGAGGAGCTGACGACATGAACACTGAAGCTTTCTTT. Its protein product is CATSRGADDMNTEAFF.

The chain couples TRBV20-1 to TRBJ2-3, with D uncertain. Trimming took 3 bases from V and 4 from J, leaving 5 bases between them. Germline CDR1 and CDR2: DFQATT and SNEGSKA (reference sequence). CDR3 length: 11 residues. The CDR3 DNA reads as TGCAGTGCTAGTGGTGCAGATACGCAGTATTTT. Protein product: CSASGADTQYF.

The V gene is TRBV7-2, the J gene TRBJ2-7, with 8 bases identical to TRBD1. CDR1 SGHTA and CDR2 FQGNSA come from the germline V gene. CDR3 size: 15 residues. V lost 4 bases and J lost 0; bases outside the gene matches: 5. This chain's CDR3 is CASSSRTGSSYEQYF. DNA for the CDR3: TGTGCCAGCAGCTCTCGGACAGGGAGCTCCTACGAGCAGTACTTC.

This rearrangement joins TRBV5-1 to TRBJ2-1; 8 bases align to TRBD2. Near its end, the DNA agrees better with TRBJ2-7, so the J call may be wrong. The CDR3 length is 17 residues. The V gene's germline CDR1 is SGHRS and CDR2 YFSETQ. CDR3 amino acids: CASSPGVSGVPYNEQYF. For the CDR3, the DNA is TGCGCCAGCAGCCCGGGAGTTAGCGGGGTCCCCTACAATGAGCAGTACTTC.

This clonotype was counted only a few times. This chain joins TRBV10-3 and TRBJ2-1, with TRBD2 identical over 10 bases. This CDR3 comprises 19 residues. The V gene's germline CDR1 is ENHRY and CDR2 SYGVKD. The V gene end was trimmed by 2 bases and the J gene end by 2 bases; junction bases not matched to a gene: 12. The CDR3 coding sequence is TGTGCCATCAGTGAGAGCGGGGGGGCTAGCGGGATCCCCTACAATGAGCAGTTCTTC. Protein product: CAISESGGASGIPYNEQFF.

This clonotype was detected a few times. The rearrangement joins TRBV29-1 to TRBJ2-1; TRBD2 aligns across 13 bases. This CDR3 comprises 14 residues. The junction had 7 bases not matched to a gene; V was cut back by 5 bases and J by 9 bases. Germline loops: CDR1 SQVTM, CDR2 ANQGSEA. The chain's CDR3 is CSVTGTSGIGEQFF. Written as DNA, the CDR3 is TGCAGCGTTACCGGGACTAGCGGGATCGGTGAGCAGTTCTTC.